The text below deals with one T cell receptor beta chain. Antigen: not known. This entry comes from a study of cytomegalovirus exposure and HLA in healthy donors. Study-level findings and limits: Association of around 17,000 TCR beta sequences with HLA alleles was found at 0.05 false discovery rate in a later analysis. The authors listed around 150 TCR beta chains as cytomegalovirus-associated.

The J segment lost 4 bases and the V segment lost 1 base, leaving 2 bases of the junction unmatched. CDR1 is MGHRA, CDR2 YSYEKL, per germline. CDR3 size: 14 residues. Amplification used 60 Vbeta primers and 13 Jbeta primers. The data were produced by immunoSEQ multiplex PCR, yet TCRdb's version contains in-frame clones alone and is incomplete. The data hold 150,000 to 200,000 clones, with about 80% observed a single time. The chain joins TRBV4-1 to TRBJ2-7; 9 nucleotides line up with TRBD2. This clonotype originated in a woman younger than 35 in good health and CMV-seropositive. Sequencing was performed on PBMCs. The CDR3 spells CASSQALAGYEQYF. The CDR3 region has the DNA TGCGCCAGCAGCCAAGCCCTAGCGGGATACGAGCAGTACTTC.